This T cell receptor beta chain came from a study of OX40 agonist ivuxolimab in advanced cancers. Study details: Dose-escalation patients' cancers were hepatocellular carcinoma, melanoma, renal cell or head and neck cancer. Regarding the study as a whole: At 0.1-3.0 mg/kg, partial responders had clonal expansion among the lowest observed.

Generated by immunoSEQ multiplex PCR, the TCRdb table keeps only in-frame clones and is missing some. Of about 73,000 clones listed, approximately 86% are singletons. CDR3 size: 20 residues. Germline V lookup: CDR1 SGHVS, CDR2 FNYEAQ. Trimming cost V 1 base and J 0 bases, with 21 bases left between them. The timepoints at which blood was sampled were baseline, cycle 4 day 1, and cycle 7 day 1. On this clone: As yet, its antigen is unknown.

This sequence originates from an adult with an advanced solid tumor such as melanoma, head and neck, liver or kidney cancer. The source material was CD4+ or CD8+ T cells sorted from blood, sampled in a trial of the OX40 agonist ivuxolimab. The V gene is TRBV7-6, the J gene TRBJ1-4, with D unresolved. CDR3 sequence (DNA): TGTGCCAGCAGCTTAGAATCAGTTGTCGGCCAATCCCCAACTAATGAAAAACTGTTTTTT. Amino acid sequence: CASSLESVVGQSPTNEKLFF.